These 3 T cell receptor beta chains were sequenced from one sample in a study of T-cell memory formation after mild COVID-19. TCRdb independently ran MiXCR on the 5' RACE reads; one entry per CDR3 protein. This table has around 150,000 distinct CDR3 sequences, about 14% appearing once. The sample consisted of PBMCs or a T cell subset sorted from them (not recorded which). These receptors all stem from an adult woman who had mild COVID-19 (a few samples of this study predate the infection). Cell type and time point are not known.

J is TRBJ2-5 and V is TRBV2; D may be TRBD2 (5 bases). The CDR3 has 17 amino acids. V was cut by 0 bases and J by 2 bases, with 16 bases left in between. CDR1 SNHLY and CDR2 FYNNEI come from the germline V gene. This CDR3 reads CASSEAGGWDSQETQYF. The CDR3 DNA reads TGTGCCAGCAGTGAAGCAGGAGGTTGGGATTCTCAAGAGACCCAGTACTTC.

The J gene is TRBJ1-5, the V gene TRBV20-1, with 8 nucleotides matching TRBD1. Germline loops: CDR1 DFQATT, CDR2 SNEGSKA (reference sequence). The CDR3 length is 19 residues. V shed 0 bases, J shed 0 bases, and the junction held 13 bases outside the gene matches. The CDR3 protein is CSARDRTGQTAYSNQPQHF. The CDR3 nucleotides read TGCAGTGCTAGAGATCGGACAGGGCAGACCGCGTATAGCAATCAGCCCCAGCATTTT.

This clonotype appeared a few times. The chain links TRBV20-1 to TRBJ2-5; weak D call: TRBD2 (7 bases). The CDR3 spans 13 residues. Germline V gene data show CDR1 as DFQATT and CDR2 as SNEGSKA (reference sequence). V was cut by 5 bases and J by 6 bases, with 16 bases left in between. CDR3 protein: CSAEPGGLKTQYF. In DNA, the CDR3 is TGCAGTGCTGAACCCGGGGGGCTGAAGACCCAGTACTTC.